Below, 9 T cell receptor beta chains from the same sample are listed, as sequenced in a study of T cell responses to AZD1222 COVID-19 vaccine. Assay used: immunoSEQ multiplex PCR; TCRdb lists only in-frame clones, some missing. The sample includes more than 150,000 clones, about 92% of them seen just once. The source was peripheral blood, collected 28 days after the second AZD1222 dose. The receptor set was obtained from an adult who received the AZD1222 COVID-19 vaccine.

J is TRBJ1-2 and V is TRBV7-9, with 7 positions matching TRBD1. CDR1 is SEHNR, CDR2 FQNEAQ, per germline (reference sequence). The CDR3 covers 15 residues. The V segment lost 4 bases and the J segment 5 bases; nucleotides outside the gene matches: 10. CDR3 sequence (DNA): TGTGCCAGCAGCTCTAGGGAACAGGGGATTTATGGCTACACCTTC. Translated: CASSSREQGIYGYTF.

V usage is TRBV2 and J usage is TRBJ2-7; tentative D call: TRBD2 (6 bases). Germline CDR1 SNHLY, CDR2 FYNNEI. V lost 8 bases to trimming and J lost 0 bases, with 11 bases between them. The length of the CDR3 is 13 residues. The CDR3 reads CASGTLRSYEQYF. CDR3 sequence (DNA): TGTGCCAGCGGGACTCTTCGCTCCTACGAGCAGTACTTC.

The chain has TRBV30 and TRBJ1-1; perhaps TRBD1 as D (6 bases). The CDR3 covers 11 residues. Looked up from germline, CDR1 is GTSNPN and CDR2 is SVGIG (reference sequence). In nucleotides, the CDR3 is TGTGCGGGGCAGGGGTACACTGAAGCTTTCTTT. Translated, it gives CAGQGYTEAFF.

This clone was seen a single time. This rearrangement joins TRBV30 to TRBJ2-5, with TRBD2 matching over 8 bases. Germline CDR1 reads GTSNPN; CDR2 reads SVGIG (reference sequence). The CDR3 length is 13 residues. J gave up 5 bases and V 3 bases, and 5 bases lay outside the gene matches. The CDR3 DNA follows: TGTGCCTGGAGGCCCCCGGGGGGGGAGACCCAGTACTTC. Its protein product is CAWRPPGGETQYF.

This CDR3 reads CAWGTGARGSPLHF. In DNA form, the CDR3 reads TGTGCCTGGGGAACAGGGGCCCGGGGGTCACCCCTCCACTTT. V gene TRBV30 combines with J gene TRBJ1-6; TRBD1 aligns across 7 bases. The CDR3 runs 14 residues. The junction had 11 bases not matched to a gene; V was cut back by 5 bases and J by 10 bases. Germline lookup yields CDR1 GTSNPN and CDR2 SVGIG (reference sequence).

Written as DNA, the CDR3 is TGTGCCAGCAGTTATAGTTTTAGCAATCAGCCCCAGCATTTT. Translated, it gives CASSYSFSNQPQHF. The J gene is TRBJ1-5, the V gene TRBV6-5; D gene uncertain. The CDR3 has 14 residues. V gave up 3 bases and J gave up 0 bases, with 6 bases separating them. Germline CDR1 reads MNHEY; CDR2 reads SVGAGI.

The chain employs TRBV5-8 and TRBJ2-7; 8 bases map to TRBD1. J gave up 2 bases and V 0 bases, and 4 bases lay outside the gene matches. Germline V gives CDR1 SGHTS, CDR2 YDEGEE. The CDR3 loop spans 15 amino acids. The CDR3 nucleotides are TGTGCCAGCAGCTTGGGACAGGGGATGGCCTACGAGCAGTACTTC. Its translation: CASSLGQGMAYEQYF.

V and J are TRBV18 and TRBJ2-2; 7 bases align to TRBD1. Germline CDR1 reads KGHSH; CDR2 reads LQKENI. V lost 4 bases, J lost 3 bases, and 8 bases stayed unmatched. CDR3 length equals 16 residues. CDR3: CASSLQGVLDTGELFF. CDR3 nucleotide sequence: TGTGCCAGCTCACTCCAGGGGGTGTTGGACACCGGGGAGCTGTTTTTT.

This chain uses TRBV6-5 with TRBJ1-4; D gene unclear. Germline assignment: CDR1 MNHEY and CDR2 SVGAGI. The V gene lost 0 bases and the J gene lost 3 bases, with 8 bases spanning the gap. The CDR3 loop spans 15 amino acids. CDR3 loop: CASSYSRIPNEKLFF. In DNA form, the CDR3 reads TGTGCCAGCAGTTACTCGCGGATTCCTAATGAAAAACTGTTTTTT.